Listed below are T cell receptor beta chains from one sample, sequenced in a study of technical replicates of blood from several donors. Clones were sequenced by immunoSEQ multiplex PCR, and TCRdb holds only the in-frame ones, with some missing. The profile shows tens of thousands of clones, 95% to 98% of them singletons. The sample comprised T cells isolated from PBMCs. The receptors were gathered from a human donor in good health. CDR3s include the opening cysteine and the closing phenylalanine or tryptophan. The D gene is left open where the match is weak. Clone size is stated in some rows and not others, as once, few, many or a class when expanded.

j_call	v_call	clone_size	d_call	cdr3_aa	cdr3_nt
TRBJ1-4	TRBV28	few	-	CASSPTEAAEKLFF	TGTGCCAGCAGCCCTACGGAGGCCGCTGAAAAACTGTTTTTT
TRBJ2-7	TRBV21-1	-	-	CASSGQLSYEQYF	TGTGCCAGCAGTGGACAGCTCTCCTACGAGCAGTACTTC
TRBJ2-1	TRBV18	-	-	CASSPLSVGSNEQFF	TGTGCCAGCTCACCACTATCGGTAGGGAGTAATGAGCAGTTCTTC
TRBJ2-5	TRBV11-3	-	TRBD2	CASSLGASGRDETQYF	TGTGCCAGCAGCTTAGGGGCCAGCGGGAGGGACGAGACCCAGTACTTC
TRBJ1-4	TRBV28	-	-	CASTGQLNEKLFF	TGTGCCAGCACAGGACAGCTTAATGAAAAACTGTTTTTT
TRBJ2-3	TRBV7-7	-	TRBD2	CASSFGTSGRDTQYF	TGTGCTAGCAGCTTCGGGACTAGCGGGAGAGATACGCAGTATTTT
TRBJ1-3	TRBV25-1	-	-	CASSEWGGSSGNTIYF	TGTGCCAGCAGTGAATGGGGGGGCAGCTCTGGAAACACCATATATTTT
TRBJ1-2	TRBV27	-	-	CASSPRTTNYGYTF	TGTGCCAGCAGTCCCCGGACAACGAACTATGGCTACACCTTC
TRBJ1-4	TRBV21-1	-	-	CASRGLNPTGNEKLFF	TGTGCCAGCAGAGGGCTTAATCCTACGGGAAATGAAAAACTGTTTTTT
TRBJ2-3	TRBV5-1	once	TRBD2	CASSFRTSGSTDTQYF	TGCGCCAGCAGCTTTCGTACTAGCGGGAGCACAGATACGCAGTATTTT
TRBJ2-1	TRBV5-1	-	-	CASSLGGSSYNEQFF	TGCGCCAGCAGCTTAGGCGGTTCTTCCTACAATGAGCAGTTCTTC
TRBJ1-1	TRBV5-1	once	-	CASSAQGGEAFF	TGCGCCAGCAGCGCGCAGGGTGGTGAAGCTTTCTTT
TRBJ2-1	TRBV27	-	TRBD2	CASNTGTSGRNEQFF	TGTGCCAGCAACACCGGGACTAGCGGGCGAAATGAGCAGTTCTTC
TRBJ1-1	TRBV7-3	-	-	CASSLRGSEIITEAFF	TGTGCCAGCAGCTTAAGAGGGTCGGAGATAATCACTGAAGCTTTCTTT
TRBJ1-2	TRBV29-1	-	TRBD1	CSAGGQGANYGYTF	TGCAGCGCCGGAGGACAGGGGGCTAACTATGGCTACACCTTC
TRBJ1-1	TRBV28	-	-	CASSLGVNTEAFF	TGTGCCAGCAGTTTAGGAGTCAACACTGAAGCTTTCTTT
TRBJ2-7	TRBV9	-	-	CASSVAGGANEQYF	TGTGCCAGCAGCGTAGCGGGTGGGGCGAACGAGCAGTACTTC
TRBJ2-3	TRBV11-1	-	TRBD2	CASSPGTSGHTDTQYF	TGTGCCAGCAGCCCCGGGACTAGCGGGCACACAGATACGCAGTATTTT
TRBJ2-2	TRBV5-1	-	-	CASSLAGLATGELFF	TGCGCCAGCAGCTTAGCAGGGTTGGCCACCGGGGAGCTGTTTTTT
TRBJ1-3	TRBV4-2	-	-	CASSQVLLSSGNTIYF	TGTGCCAGCAGCCAAGTCCTGTTGAGCTCTGGAAACACCATATATTTT
TRBJ1-2	TRBV6-6	-	-	CASLPGAQNYGYTF	TGTGCCAGTCTACCAGGGGCGCAGAACTATGGCTACACCTTC
TRBJ2-7	TRBV25-1	-	TRBD1	CASSESETGGTYEQYF	TGTGCCAGCAGTGAATCTGAGACAGGGGGCACCTACGAGCAGTACTTC
TRBJ1-1	TRBV5-1	-	-	CASSLASGARTEAFF	TGCGCCAGCAGCTTGGCCTCTGGGGCCAGGACTGAAGCTTTCTTT
TRBJ1-5	TRBV2	-	-	CASSGSGGGQPQHF	TGTGCCAGCAGTGGATCAGGAGGAGGTCAGCCCCAGCATTTT
TRBJ2-3	TRBV30	-	-	CAWRGGSTDTQYF	TGTGCCTGGAGGGGCGGGAGCACAGATACGCAGTATTTT
TRBJ1-1	TRBV6-5	-	TRBD1	CASSYSGRGSSTEAFF	TGTGCCAGCAGTTACTCGGGCAGGGGGTCAAGCACTGAAGCTTTCTTT
TRBJ1-4	TRBV30	-	-	CAWGPFGIGEKLFF	TGTGCCTGGGGCCCCTTCGGGATCGGAGAAAAACTGTTTTTT
TRBJ2-7	TRBV30	-	-	CAWSVVRTGEQYF	TGTGCCTGGAGTGTAGTGCGGACGGGAGAGCAGTACTTC
TRBJ1-2	TRBV6-1	-	TRBD1	CATRSRQGAIGYTF	TGTGCCACCCGGTCTAGACAGGGGGCGATTGGCTACACCTTC
TRBJ2-1	TRBV5-1	-	TRBD2	CASSLGEREIHEQFF	TGCGCCAGCAGCTTGGGGGAGCGGGAGATACATGAGCAGTTCTTC